This T cell receptor beta chain was identified during a study of blood T cell repertoires in COVID-19. The overall study: COVID-19 samples, acute and convalescent, were from the United States, Italy and Spain.

Produced via immunoSEQ multiplex PCR; TCRdb's table is partial and in-frame only. The sample holds roughly 160,000 clones, roughly 86% seen once. Seattle cases were enrolled at active infection and followed longitudinally. Sequenced material: peripheral blood. The sequence was collected from an elderly woman with COVID-19, enrolled during active disease.

CDR3 in amino acids: CASSGTTSNQPQHF. The CDR3 DNA is TGTGCCAGCTCCGGGACAACTTCGAATCAGCCCCAGCATTTT. The V gene is TRBV3-1 (or the pseudogene TRBV3-2), the J gene TRBJ1-5, with D possibly being TRBD1 (6 bases). This CDR3 contains 14 residues. Germline values: CDR1 LGHDT, CDR2 YNNKEL (reference sequence). The V gene lost 8 bases and the J gene lost 4 bases, with 15 bases spanning the gap.